A selection of T cell receptor beta chains follows, all from one sample in a study of blood T cell repertoires in COVID-19. Libraries were prepared by immunoSEQ multiplex PCR; TCRdb keeps only in-frame clonotypes and omits some of them. This sample has around 100,000 clones, with around 86% found just once. Sample: peripheral blood. Receptors were obtained from an elderly woman with acute or convalescent COVID-19. Both conserved end residues are part of each CDR3. A D gene is named only where the DNA matches it firmly. Some rows have no size entry. The others give once, few or many, or a class for an expanded clone.

>.|TRBJ1-5|TRBV30|.
TGTGCCTGGAGTGTAGGCGGGATGGGCAATCAGCCCCAGCATTTT
CAWSVGGMGNQPQHF
>TRBD2|TRBJ2-7|TRBV29-1|.
TGCAGCGTTCAAAAAGCGGGAGTAAGGTTCGAGCAGTACTTC
CSVQKAGVRFEQYF
>.|TRBJ2-7|TRBV14|.
TGTGCCAGCAGCCAAGATCTGGCTTCCGAGCAGTACTTC
CASSQDLASEQYF
>TRBD1|TRBJ1-1|TRBV6-1|once
TGTGCCAGCAGTGCCTTCCGACAGGGTTGGAAGGACACTGAAGCTTTCTTT
CASSAFRQGWKDTEAFF
>.|TRBJ2-4|TRBV11-3|.
TGTGCCAGCAGCTTCGGGGGAGGGGGCATTCAGTACTTC
CASSFGGGGIQYF
>TRBD2|TRBJ2-1|TRBV3-1/TRBV3-2|.
TGTGCCAGCAGCCAAGCTAGCGGGAGGGATTACAATGAGCAGTTCTTC
CASSQASGRDYNEQFF
>.|TRBJ2-1|TRBV6-6|.
TGTGCCAGCAGTTGGGGACAATCGGATGAGCAGTTCTTC
CASSWGQSDEQFF
>.|TRBJ2-1|TRBV11-3|.
TGTGCCAGCAGCTTAGGTAGTGAGCAGTTCTTC
CASSLGSEQFF
>.|TRBJ1-5|TRBV7-9|.
TGTGCCAGCAGCTCCGGGGGGGGGCAGCCCCAGCATTTT
CASSSGGGQPQHF
>.|TRBJ1-6|TRBV2|.
TGTGCCAGCGGAGGACAGCTAGATAATTCACCCCTCCACTTT
CASGGQLDNSPLHF
>.|TRBJ2-5|TRBV11-2|.
TGTGCCAGCAGCAGTCGGCCTAGGGAGACCCAGTACTTC
CASSSRPRETQYF
>.|TRBJ2-1|TRBV11-2|.
TGTGCCAGCAGCTTAGATGGGGCTACCTCCTACAATGAGCAGTTCTTC
CASSLDGATSYNEQFF
>TRBD1|TRBJ1-2|TRBV5-6|.
TGTGCCAGCACCCACCAGAGGGACAGGGTGATGAATGGCTACACCTTC
CASTHQRDRVMNGYTF
>TRBD2|TRBJ2-3|TRBV10-3|.
TGTGCCATCAGTGAGGCGGGACTAGCATCCGCAGATACGCAGTATTTT
CAISEAGLASADTQYF
>.|TRBJ1-5|TRBV12-3/TRBV12-4|.
TGTGCCAGTTCCATGGACGGGGGGTTGCCCCAGCATTTT
CASSMDGGLPQHF
>TRBD1|TRBJ1-1|TRBV7-6|.
TGTGCCAGCAGCCCGGGGACAGTAAGCATGAACACTGAAGCTTTCTTT
CASSPGTVSMNTEAFF
>.|TRBJ1-5|TRBV18|.
TGTGCCAGCTCACCGGTCGGGGGTGAGAATCATCCCCAGCATTTT
CASSPVGGENHPQHF
>.|TRBJ2-5|TRBV7-9|.
TGTGCCAGCAGCTTCAAGGGGCAAGAGACCCAGTACTTC
CASSFKGQETQYF
>TRBD1|TRBJ2-5|TRBV19|.
TGTGCCAGTAGCACTCCCGGGACAGGCAGTCCAGAGACCCAGTACTTC
CASSTPGTGSPETQYF
>.|TRBJ2-2|TRBV25-1|.
TGTGCCAGCAGTCCCAGGGGCGGCACCGGGGAGCTGTTTTTT
CASSPRGGTGELFF
>TRBD2|TRBJ2-1|TRBV6-2/TRBV6-3|.
TGTGCCAGCAGTCTAGCGGGGATTGAGCAGTTCTTC
CASSLAGIEQFF
>.|TRBJ1-1|TRBV7-2|.
TGTGCCAGCAGCTTAGGTGGGGGGGCTTTGGACACTGAAGCTTTCTTT
CASSLGGGALDTEAFF
>TRBD1|TRBJ2-5|TRBV5-8|.
TGTGCCAGCAGCGCCGGACAGGGGGCGACGAAAGAGACCCAGTACTTC
CASSAGQGATKETQYF
>.|TRBJ2-1|TRBV27|.
TGTGCCAGCAGTTTTGCAGGGTTAGGGCAGTTCTTC
CASSFAGLGQFF
>TRBD1|TRBJ1-4|TRBV5-1|.
TGCGCCAGCAGCGAACAGGGGGCAACTAATGAAAAACTGTTTTTT
CASSEQGATNEKLFF
>TRBD1|TRBJ1-2|TRBV9|.
TGTGCCAGCAGCCCAGGGCAGGGGGCCTTCTATGGCTACACCTTC
CASSPGQGAFYGYTF
>.|TRBJ2-5|TRBV6-5|.
TGTGCCAGCAGTCCGGGACACAAAGAGACCCAGTACTTC
CASSPGHKETQYF
>.|TRBJ1-2|TRBV7-8|few
TGTGCCAGCAGCCGATCGACAGCTAACTATGGCTACACCTTC
CASSRSTANYGYTF
>.|TRBJ2-2|TRBV30|.
TGTGCCTGGAGTGAAGCGGGCCATCTTTACACCGGGGAGCTGTTTTTT
CAWSEAGHLYTGELFF
>TRBD1|TRBJ1-5|TRBV19|.
TGTGCCAGTAGTACCCGAACCGGGACAGGGGCGCAGCCCCAGCATTTT
CASSTRTGTGAQPQHF
>TRBD1|TRBJ1-1|TRBV3-1/TRBV3-2|.
TGTGCCAGCAGCCGAGACAGGGTTTCGAACACTGAAGCTTTCTTT
CASSRDRVSNTEAFF
>.|TRBJ2-1|TRBV12-3/TRBV12-4|.
TGTGCCAGCAGTTCACTAGGCTTTGAGCAGTTCTTC
CASSSLGFEQFF
>TRBD2|TRBJ2-5|TRBV2|.
TGTGCCAGCAGTAGAGGGACTAACTCTCAAGAGACCCAGTACTTC
CASSRGTNSQETQYF
>.|TRBJ1-1|TRBV25-1|.
TGTGCCAGCAGTGAACCCCGGAGGGGTATCACTGAAGCTTTCTTT
CASSEPRRGITEAFF
>TRBD2|TRBJ2-3|TRBV29-1|once
TGCAGCGTTGGTGGTAGCGGGGGGGCCACAGATACGCAGTATTTT
CSVGGSGGATDTQYF
>TRBD1|TRBJ1-6|TRBV6-6|.
TGTGCCAGCAGTTTCCCGGGACAGGCAAATTCACCCCTCCACTTT
CASSFPGQANSPLHF